This T cell receptor (beta chain) was obtained from a study of cytomegalovirus exposure and HLA in healthy donors. In germline, CDR1 is SGDLS, CDR2 YYNGEE. The CDR3 length is 14 residues. V lost 1 base and J lost 7, with 9 bases in between. This clone occurred a few times. With 60 Vbeta and 13 Jbeta primers, the PCR was carried out. TCRdb's table, derived via immunoSEQ multiplex PCR, lists solely in-frame clones and lacks some. The sample consists of 120,000 or so clones, less than 90% of them appearing once. The TCR sequence derives from a man younger than 30 in good health and CMV-seropositive. Input material: PBMCs. This chain joins TRBV9 and TRBJ1-6; TRBD1 might be the D (5 bases). CDR3 in amino acids: CASSVLGANSPLHF. CDR3 sequence (DNA): TGTGCCAGCAGCGTACTTGGGGCCAATTCACCCCTCCACTTT.